The 11 T cell receptor beta chains in this list originate from one sample, sequenced in a study of blood T cell repertoires in COVID-19. Sequenced by immunoSEQ multiplex PCR; TCRdb stores in-frame clones only, minus some. The sample records around 200,000 clones, around 80% being singletons. The sequenced sample was peripheral blood. All receptors derive from a man aged 25 to 45 with active or convalescent COVID-19.

The chain employs TRBV5-1 and TRBJ2-1; 10 positions match TRBD2. The CDR3 runs to 16 residues. After removal of 4 bases from V and 8 bases from J, the junction contained 12 bases not matched to a gene. Germline CDR1 and CDR2: SGHRS and YFSETQ. The CDR3 DNA follows: TGCGCCAGCAGCCCTAGCGGGAGTGGTCGGAGCGATGAGCAGTTCTTC. Protein product: CASSPSGSGRSDEQFF.

This clone was recorded once. This chain connects TRBV4-1 to TRBJ2-2; no clear D gene. Trimming pared 4 bases from V and 6 bases from J, leaving 9 bases between. The CDR3 is made up of 13 amino acids. Germline assignment: CDR1 MGHRA and CDR2 YSYEKL. The CDR3 bases are TGCGCCAGCAGCCCCCTGCCGGCCGGGGAGCTGTTTTTT. It yields the protein CASSPLPAGELFF.

The V call is TRBV19, the J call TRBJ1-2, with 7 bases fitting TRBD1. CDR3 length: 14 residues. In germline, CDR1 is LNHDA, CDR2 SQIVND (reference sequence). V was clipped by 5 bases and J by 4 bases; unmatched bases: 7. The CDR3 loop is CASSEGASLYGYTF. CDR3 bases: TGTGCCAGTAGTGAGGGGGCCAGTCTCTATGGCTACACCTTC.

The chain recombines TRBV6-4 with TRBJ2-1; 10 positions agree with TRBD2. After removal of 4 bases from V and 0 bases from J, the junction contained 0 bases not matched to a gene. CDR3 length equals 15 residues. Germline CDR1 reads MRHNA; CDR2 reads SNTAGT. The chain's CDR3 is CASSASGSSYNEQFF. DNA for the CDR3: TGTGCCAGCAGTGCTAGCGGGAGCTCCTACAATGAGCAGTTCTTC.

The rearrangement joins TRBV14 to TRBJ2-1; TRBD2 aligns across 9 bases. The germline V gene has CDR1 SGHDN and CDR2 FVKESK. This CDR3 is built from 17 residues. V dropped 6 bases and J dropped 10; count of bases not matched to a gene: 19. The CDR3 loop is CASRWGVGTSLQGEQFF. DNA of the CDR3: TGTGCCAGCAGGTGGGGGGTAGGGACTAGCCTCCAAGGAGAGCAGTTCTTC.

The genes are TRBV11-3 and TRBJ2-1; TRBD2 matches 12 bases. Unmatched junction bases numbered 9, after V lost 5 bases and J lost 7 bases. The CDR3 covers 16 residues. Germline CDR1 reads SGHNT; CDR2 reads YENEEA. In DNA form, the CDR3 reads TGTGCCAGCAGCGCAAGACTAGCGGGGGTTTCAAATGAGCAGTTCTTC. Translating gives CASSARLAGVSNEQFF. Supplemented by reference TRBV11-3 and TRBJ2-1, the full variable domain reads EAGVVQSPRYKIIEKKQPVAFWCNPISGHNTLYWYLQNLGQGPELLIRYENEEAVDDSQLPKDRFSAERLKGVDSTLKIQPAELGDSAVYLCASSARLAGVSNEQFFGPGTRLTVL.

The chain has TRBV30 and TRBJ2-7; 11 nucleotides agree with TRBD2. CDR1 and CDR2 (germline): GTSNPN, SVGIG (reference sequence). CDR3 length: 14 amino acids. V lost 3 bases, J lost 1 base, and 2 bases stayed unmatched. CDR3 protein: CAWRRTSGSYEQYF. The CDR3, as DNA: TGTGCCTGGAGACGGACTAGCGGGTCCTACGAGCAGTACTTC.

The rearrangement uses TRBV10-1 and TRBJ1-2, with 7 bases matching TRBD1. Germline CDR1 and CDR2: WNHNN and SYGVQD (reference sequence). The J segment lost 8 bases and the V segment lost 2 bases, leaving 5 bases of the junction unmatched. The CDR3 contains 13 residues. The DNA for the CDR3 is TGCGCCAGCAGTGAGGACAGGGTAGGAGGCTACACCTTC. Translation gives CASSEDRVGGYTF.

The chain links TRBV10-1 to TRBJ2-1; D is perhaps TRBD2 (5 bases). V dropped 6 bases and J dropped 3 bases, with 18 bases sitting between them. The CDR3 contains 16 residues. Germline V lookup: CDR1 WNHNN, CDR2 SYGVQD (reference sequence). The CDR3 DNA is TGCGCCAGCAGCAAGCATGGAGGACGGGACTACAATGAGCAGTTCTTC. It specifies CASSKHGGRDYNEQFF.

The chain links TRBV7-3 to TRBJ2-7, with 8 bases matching TRBD2. The germline V gene encodes CDR1 SGHTA and CDR2 FQGTGA. The ends lost 1 base at V and 5 bases at J; junction bases unmatched: 10. The CDR3 is made up of 16 amino acids. The CDR3 is CASSLKSGGGPHEQYV. As DNA, the CDR3 is TGTGCCAGCAGCTTAAAATCGGGCGGGGGGCCCCACGAGCAGTACGTC.

The chain links TRBV10-3 to TRBJ1-5; D perhaps matches TRBD1 (5 bases). Germline V gene lookup returns CDR1 ENHRY and CDR2 SYGVKD. V was clipped by 10 bases and J by 4 bases, with 17 bases between them. The CDR3 loop spans 14 amino acids. The CDR3 loop reads CATSGGSGNQPQHF. As DNA, the CDR3 is TGTGCCACCTCGGGGGGGTCCGGAAATCAGCCCCAGCATTTT.